The next 20 T cell receptor beta chains were all read from a single sample in a study of CD8+CD57+ T cells in acquired aplastic anemia. According to the study, genomic DNA was the template for TCR beta VDJ and CDR3 profiling. TCRdb called the reads again in MiXCR, with one record for every CDR3 protein. The sample consists of a few hundred thousand distinct CDR3 sequences, roughly 55% of them appearing once. The sequencing input was sorted CD4+, CD8+, or CD8+CD57+ T cells (not recorded which) from PBMCs. Source of these receptors: a human donor in good health.

The chain is built from TRBV2 and TRBJ2-1; D gene unclear. Per germline, CDR1 SNHLY and CDR2 FYNNEI. Deletions cut 6 bases from V and 10 bases from J, with 10 bases between. This CDR3 is built from 11 residues. The CDR3 sequence is CASSPRTEQFF. The CDR3 DNA reads TGTGCCAGCAGCCCCCGGACCGAGCAGTTCTTC.

This chain links TRBV19 with TRBJ1-2; 9 bases map to TRBD1. With 6 bases clipped from V and 7 bases from J, the junction kept 6 bases outside the gene matches. The CDR3 contains 13 residues. In germline, CDR1 is LNHDA, CDR2 SQIVND (reference sequence). The CDR3 DNA follows: TGTGCCAGTAGCCTAGGGACAGGGCTTGGCTACACCTTC. It codes for CASSLGTGLGYTF. Full variable domain (remainder filled in from reference TRBV19 and TRBJ1-2): DGGITQSPKYLFRKEGQNVTLSCEQNLNHDAMYWYRQDPGQGLRLIYYSQIVNDFQKGDIAEGYSVSREKKESFPLTVTSAQKNPTAFYLCASSLGTGLGYTFGSGTRLTVV.

This clonotype was seen ten or more times. The chain employs TRBV14 and TRBJ2-5, with TRBD2 matching 7 bases. The junction had 0 bases not matched to a gene; V was cut back by 3 bases and J by 2 bases. Germline V gene sequence: CDR1 SGHDN, CDR2 FVKESK. This CDR3 is 13 amino acids long. The CDR3 DNA is TGTGCCAGCAGCCATAGCGGGCAAGAGACCCAGTACTTC. Translating gives CASSHSGQETQYF.

This chain links TRBV7-6 with TRBJ2-7; D is possibly TRBD1 (6 bases). V was cut by 1 base and J by 3 bases, with 10 bases left in between. Germline assignment: CDR1 SGHVS and CDR2 FNYEAQ. CDR3 size: 14 residues. CDR3 loop: CASSLGPQGYEQYF. CDR3 nucleotide sequence: TGTGCCAGCAGCTTAGGTCCACAGGGCTACGAGCAGTACTTC.

The V gene is TRBV10-3, the J gene TRBJ2-5; possible D gene TRBD1, 6 bases. Germline loops: CDR1 ENHRY, CDR2 SYGVKD. This CDR3 comprises 15 residues. V lost 4 bases, J lost 5 bases, and 17 bases lay in between. CDR3 DNA sequence: TGTGCCATCAGTGGGAAAGGGGGTTTCGGGGAGACCCAGTACTTC. It codes for CAISGKGGFGETQYF.

This clonotype has a count of ten or more. The V and J genes are TRBV11-2 and TRBJ2-5, with TRBD2 matching 9 bases. The CDR3 totals 16 residues. J was trimmed by 0 bases and V by 5 bases; bases with no gene match: 7. The germline V gene encodes CDR1 SGHAT and CDR2 FQNNGV. This CDR3 is CASSAIAGEHQETQYF. CDR3 DNA sequence: TGTGCCAGCAGCGCAATAGCGGGGGAACACCAAGAGACCCAGTACTTC. The full variable domain, with the rest looked up from reference TRBV11-2 and TRBJ2-5, is EAGVAQSPRYKIIEKRQSVAFWCNPISGHATLYWYQQILGQGPKLLIQFQNNGVVDDSQLPKDRFSAERLKGVDSTLKIQPAKLEDSAVYLCASSAIAGEHQETQYFGPGTRLLVL.

The gene calls are TRBV2 and TRBJ2-5; 16 bases match TRBD2. J was trimmed by 2 bases and V by 7 bases; bases with no gene match: 1. Germline V lookup: CDR1 SNHLY, CDR2 FYNNEI. The CDR3 contains 15 residues. The CDR3 coding sequence is TGTGCCAGCATGGGACTAGCGGGAGGGCAAGAGACCCAGTACTTC. Protein sequence: CASMGLAGGQETQYF.

The gene calls are TRBV7-6 and TRBJ2-3, with 9 nucleotides matching TRBD2. The V and J ends lost 1 base and 7 bases, in that order; junction bases with no gene match: 9. The CDR3 covers 16 residues. Germline values: CDR1 SGHVS, CDR2 FNYEAQ. The CDR3 region is CASSLGSGGLHNTQYF. The DNA of the CDR3 is TGTGCCAGCAGCTTAGGAAGCGGGGGGCTGCACAATACGCAGTATTTT.

A note on this clonotype: At one boundary the junction diverges from the germline segment, which might be a read error. This chain uses TRBV6-5 with TRBJ1-1; perhaps TRBD1 as D (6 bases). The length of the CDR3 is 14 residues. Germline assignment: CDR1 MNHEY and CDR2 SVGAGI. CDR3 DNA: TGTGCCAGCAGTCTTATAGGGGGGGGCACTGAAGCTTACTTT. This sequence encodes CASSLIGGGTEAYF.

With respect to this clonotype: Without the conserved terminal phenylalanine or tryptophan, this CDR3 likely stems from a read error. V gene TRBV20-1 combines with J gene TRBJ2-1; 8 nucleotides line up with TRBD1. The CDR3 extends over 15 amino acids. The V gene's germline CDR1 is DFQATT and CDR2 SNEGSKA (reference sequence). The CDR3 DNA sequence: TGCAGTGCGAGAGGACAGGGAAGCTCCTACAATGAGCAGTTCTCC. Protein sequence: CSARGQGSSYNEQFS.

The chain is built from TRBV9 and TRBJ2-1; the D gene is possibly TRBD2 (6 bases). The CDR3 runs 15 residues. CDR1 is SGDLS and CDR2 is YYNGEE in the germline V gene. V was pared by 0 bases and J by 1 base, with 8 bases between. CDR3 DNA: TGTGCCAGCAGCGTAGATGCGGGATCCTACAATGAGCAGTTCTTC. Its protein is CASSVDAGSYNEQFF.

The rearrangement joins TRBV10-3 to TRBJ2-3; 13 bases fit TRBD2. Germline trimming cut 8 bases from V and 6 bases from J; bases unmatched to any gene: 14. Germline V gene lookup returns CDR1 ENHRY and CDR2 SYGVKD. CDR3 length: 17 amino acids. The CDR3 is CAIQGPLAGGPRDTQYF. DNA for the CDR3: TGTGCCATCCAAGGCCCACTAGCGGGGGGGCCGAGGGATACGCAGTATTTT.

This clonotype was seen a handful of times. The chain couples TRBV10-3 to TRBJ2-7; TRBD1 matches at 11 bases. Germline CDR1 and CDR2: ENHRY and SYGVKD. This CDR3 spans 14 amino acids. With 6 bases clipped from V and 2 bases from J, the junction kept 3 bases outside the gene matches. The CDR3 loop reads CAISAGQGAYEQYF. CDR3 coding DNA: TGTGCCATCAGCGCGGGACAGGGGGCCTACGAGCAGTACTTC.

The chain employs TRBV10-2 and TRBJ1-2; D uncertain. The V end lost 6 bases, the J end lost 4 bases, and 12 bases lay between the germline ends. CDR3 size: 13 residues. The germline V gene encodes CDR1 WSHSY and CDR2 SAAADI. The CDR3 DNA reads as TGCGCCAGCAGGGAGACCGGTATCTATGGCTACACCTTC. Protein product: CASRETGIYGYTF.

On this clonotype: At one end, the junction sequence differs from germline, possibly due to a read error. V usage is TRBV10-3 and J usage is TRBJ2-5; a possible D gene is TRBD2 (5 bases). The V gene's germline CDR1 is ENHRY and CDR2 SYGVKD. The CDR3 runs to 13 residues. CDR3 coding DNA: TGTGCCAGCAGTTACTCAGGCGGGTCCGGGATTTCATTC. The encoded protein is CASSYSGGSGISF.

The chain uses TRBV9 and TRBJ2-7, with D perhaps TRBD2 (6 bases). CDR3 length: 15 residues. Germline CDR1 is SGDLS and CDR2 is YYNGEE. V was pared by 3 bases and J by 3 bases, with 16 bases between. The CDR3: CASSAQGAAGYEQYF. CDR3 nucleotide sequence: TGTGCCAGCAGCGCCCAGGGCGCAGCGGGCTACGAGCAGTACTTC.

The CDR3 sequence: CASSSRQGGNQPQHF. Here the CDR3 DNA reads TGTGCCAGCAGCTCTCGACAGGGCGGCAATCAGCCCCAGCATTTT. The chain employs TRBV7-8 and TRBJ1-5; 7 positions agree with TRBD1. Germline CDR1 and CDR2: SGHVS and FQNEAQ. V gave up 4 bases and J gave up 2 bases; unmatched junction bases: 5. The CDR3 extends over 15 amino acids.

The rearrangement links TRBV6-1 to TRBJ1-1; 8 bases are shared with TRBD1. Germline V gene data show CDR1 as MNHNS and CDR2 as SASEGT. V was pared by 6 bases and J by 5 bases, with 8 bases of the junction left unmatched. The length of the CDR3 is 14 residues. The CDR3 nucleotides read TGTGCCAGCAGACCGGGACAGGAGTGGACTGAAGCTTTCTTT. This gives the protein CASRPGQEWTEAFF.

This rearrangement joins TRBV19 to TRBJ2-1; 8 positions agree with TRBD2. CDR1 and CDR2 from the germline V gene are LNHDA and SQIVND (reference sequence). The CDR3 consists of 14 residues. With V trimmed by 3 bases and J by 4 bases, 2 bases remained unmatched. The CDR3 reads CASSIGGAYNEQFF. CDR3 nucleotide sequence: TGTGCCAGTAGTATCGGGGGGGCATACAATGAGCAGTTCTTC.

The chain combines TRBV7-2 with TRBJ2-7; TRBD2 aligns across 11 bases. Germline V lookup: CDR1 SGHTA, CDR2 FQGNSA. Trimming removed 4 bases from V and 3 bases from J; junction bases left unmatched: 5. CDR3 length: 15 amino acids. This chain's CDR3 is CASSYVAGGNYEQYF. CDR3 in DNA: TGTGCCAGCAGCTATGTAGCGGGAGGGAACTACGAGCAGTACTTC. Complete variable domain (other parts from reference TRBV7-2 and TRBJ2-7): GAGVSQSPSNKVTEKGKDVELRCDPISGHTALYWYRQSLGQGLEFLIYFQGNSAPDKSGLPSDRFSAERTGGSVSTLTIQRTQQEDSAVYLCASSYVAGGNYEQYFGPGTRLTVT.